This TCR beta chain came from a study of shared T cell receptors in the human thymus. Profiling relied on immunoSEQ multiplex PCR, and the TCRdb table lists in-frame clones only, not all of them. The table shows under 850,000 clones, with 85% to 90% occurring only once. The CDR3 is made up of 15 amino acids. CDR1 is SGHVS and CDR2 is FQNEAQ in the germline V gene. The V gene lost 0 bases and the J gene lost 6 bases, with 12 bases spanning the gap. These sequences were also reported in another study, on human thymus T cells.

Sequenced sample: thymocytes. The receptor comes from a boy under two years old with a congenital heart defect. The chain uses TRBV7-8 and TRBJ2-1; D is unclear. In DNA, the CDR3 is TGTGCCAGCAGCTTAGCCTCGCGGCTCTCCAATGAGCAGTTCTTC. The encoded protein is CASSLASRLSNEQFF. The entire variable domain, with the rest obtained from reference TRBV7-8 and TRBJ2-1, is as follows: GAGVSQSPRYKVAKRGQDVALRCDPISGHVSLFWYQQALGQGPEFLTYFQNEAQLDKSGLPSDRFFAERPEGSVSTLKIQRTQQEDSAVYLCASSLASRLSNEQFFGPGTRLTVL.